This T cell receptor beta chain emerged from a study of T cells after posttransplantation cyclophosphamide. Study results and limitations: Donor-recipient repertoire similarity was low at 1-2 months, rising over year one. Recipient CMV seropositivity and CMV reactivation strongly tracked TRB clonality. Skin or GI-infiltrating T cells shared few TRB sequences with blood.

On the day of bone marrow donation, the related graft donor provided peripheral blood. CDR1 MNHNS and CDR2 SASEGT come from the germline V gene. The CDR3 runs to 15 residues. Trimming pared 2 bases from V and 0 bases from J, leaving 11 bases between. Using immunoSEQ multiplex PCR, the repertoire was profiled, and TCRdb retains in-frame clones only, with some absent. The sample carries tens of thousands of clones, approximately 73% recorded once. As concerns this clone: Antigen: not known.

The gene calls are TRBV6-1 and TRBJ2-7, with D tentatively TRBD1 (5 bases). The receptor's source is a woman in her sixties in good health, CMV-negative, and a related stem cell transplant donor. Sample: memory CD4+ T cells sorted from PBMCs. The CDR3 nucleotides are TGTGCCAGCAGTGAATGGGGCGGCAGCTCCTACGAGCAGTACTTC. Amino acid sequence: CASSEWGGSSYEQYF.